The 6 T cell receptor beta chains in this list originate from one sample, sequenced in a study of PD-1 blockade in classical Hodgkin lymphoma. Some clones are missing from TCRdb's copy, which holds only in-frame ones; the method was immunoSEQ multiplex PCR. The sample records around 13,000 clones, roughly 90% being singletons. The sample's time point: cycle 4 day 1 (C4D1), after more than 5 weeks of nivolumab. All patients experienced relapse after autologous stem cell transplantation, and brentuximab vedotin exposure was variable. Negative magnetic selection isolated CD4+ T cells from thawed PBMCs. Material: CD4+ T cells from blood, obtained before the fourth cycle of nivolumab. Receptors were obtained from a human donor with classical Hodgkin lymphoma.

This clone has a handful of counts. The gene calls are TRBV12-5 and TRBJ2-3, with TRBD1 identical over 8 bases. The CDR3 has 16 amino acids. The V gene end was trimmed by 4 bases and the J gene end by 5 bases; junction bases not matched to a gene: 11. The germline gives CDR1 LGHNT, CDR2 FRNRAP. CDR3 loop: CASGSSTGVQVDTQYF. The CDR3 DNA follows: TGTGCTAGTGGTTCCTCGACAGGGGTACAGGTAGATACGCAGTATTTT.

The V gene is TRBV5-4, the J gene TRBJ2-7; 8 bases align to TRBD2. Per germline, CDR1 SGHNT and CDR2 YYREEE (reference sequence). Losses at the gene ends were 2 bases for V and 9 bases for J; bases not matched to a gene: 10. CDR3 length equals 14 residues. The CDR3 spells CASSLRAGVGGQYF. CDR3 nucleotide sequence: TGTGCCAGCAGCTTACGAGCGGGAGTAGGCGGGCAGTACTTC.

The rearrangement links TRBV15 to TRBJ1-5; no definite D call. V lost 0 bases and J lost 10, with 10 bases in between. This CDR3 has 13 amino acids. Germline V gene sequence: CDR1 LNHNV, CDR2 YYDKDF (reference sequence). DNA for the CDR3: TGTGCCACCAGCAGAGATCAGAATTTACCCCAGCATTTT. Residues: CATSRDQNLPQHF.

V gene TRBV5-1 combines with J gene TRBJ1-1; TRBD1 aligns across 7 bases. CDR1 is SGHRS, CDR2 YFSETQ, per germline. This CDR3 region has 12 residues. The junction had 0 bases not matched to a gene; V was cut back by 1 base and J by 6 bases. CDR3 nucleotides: TGCGCCAGCAGCTTGACAGGGGCTGAAGCTTTCTTT. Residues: CASSLTGAEAFF. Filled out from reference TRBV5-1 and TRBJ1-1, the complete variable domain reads KAGVTQTPRYLIKTRGQQVTLSCSPISGHRSVSWYQQTPGQGLQFLFEYFSETQRNKGNFPGRFSGRQFSNSRSEMNVSTLELGDSALYLCASSLTGAEAFFGQGTRLTVV.

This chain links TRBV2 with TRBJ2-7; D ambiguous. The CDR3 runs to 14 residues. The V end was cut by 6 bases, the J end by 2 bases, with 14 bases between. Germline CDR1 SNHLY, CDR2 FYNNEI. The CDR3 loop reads CASRRSGAPYEQYF. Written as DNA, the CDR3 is TGTGCCAGCAGAAGAAGTGGCGCTCCCTACGAGCAGTACTTC.

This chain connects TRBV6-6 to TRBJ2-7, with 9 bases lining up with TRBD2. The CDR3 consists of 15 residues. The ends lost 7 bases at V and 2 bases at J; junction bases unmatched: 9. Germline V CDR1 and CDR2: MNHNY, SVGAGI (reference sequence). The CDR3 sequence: CASTFGASGTYEQYF. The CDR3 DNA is TGTGCCAGCACCTTCGGGGCTAGCGGGACCTACGAGCAGTACTTC.